The T cell receptor beta chain described here comes from a study of shared clonotypes between healthy human individuals. Assay: immunoSEQ multiplex PCR; the TCRdb copy retains only in-frame clones and omits some. The table records about 680,000 clones, 92% of them present only once. Study-wide findings and caveats: Generation probabilities of non-shared clonotypes were lower (relative to those shared by all four donors).

CD45RO-negative, CCR7-selected cells formed the naive CD8 fraction, which excluded terminally differentiated effector memory CD45RA+ cells. Points on this clone: Its antigen is undetermined.

The source is a man aged 25-45 years in good health. The sequenced sample consisted of naive CD8+ T cells sorted from blood.

The CDR3 coding sequence is TGTGCCAGCAATAACGGGGAGCTGTTTTTT. Translated: CASNNGELFF. This chain links TRBV2 with TRBJ2-2; D is ambiguous. Germline V gives CDR1 SNHLY, CDR2 FYNNEI. CDR3 length: 10 amino acids. V shed 7 bases and J shed 7 bases, with 4 bases lying between them. Variable domain in full (rest from reference TRBV2 and TRBJ2-2): EPEVTQTPSHQVTQMGQEVILRCVPISNHLYFYWYRQILGQKVEFLVSFYNNEISEKSEIFDDQFSVERPDGSNFTLKIRSTKLEDSAMYFCASNNGELFFGEGSRLTVL.